Included here is one T cell receptor (beta chain) sequence, with context. Its antigen is unknown. The CDR3 runs 18 residues. Trimming took 3 bases from V and 0 from J, leaving 18 bases between them. Germline CDR1 LNHDA, CDR2 SQIVND (reference sequence). Libraries were prepared by immunoSEQ multiplex PCR; TCRdb keeps only in-frame clonotypes and omits some of them. The sample holds more than 150,000 clones; more than 65% are singletons and the top ten take 2.8%. This record belongs to a study of cytomegalovirus exposure and HLA in healthy donors. Study-level points and caveats: CMV antigen specificity was confirmed in vitro for a few CMV-associated chains. Cytomegalovirus-associated TCR beta chains were listed, numbering 150 to 200. Later, an analysis found that TCR clusters from the first cohort tended to co-occur in the 120 or so validation repertoires.

The source is a woman under 30 in good health and CMV-seropositive. The V gene is TRBV19, the J gene TRBJ1-5; D may be TRBD1 (6 bases). What was sequenced was PBMCs. DNA of the CDR3: TGTGCCAGTAGTATTGGCAGGGGACGAAAATATAGCAATCAGCCCCAGCATTTT. Protein: CASSIGRGRKYSNQPQHF.